Listed here are 7 T cell receptor beta chains from one sample, sequenced in a study of T cell clones after liver transplantation (dated 2019 in TCRdb). Preparation of the library involved the immunoSEQ multiplex PCR assay. The source is immuneACCESS, and TCRdb retained only in-frame sequences with V and J called. Part of the clones is not carried over; for the studies checked, unresolved V genes explain less than half of this, and the remainder is unexplained. For this sample there are 40,000 to 55,000 clones; more than 70% appear just once. Of the sample, more than 2% is held by the ten largest clones. This specimen consisted of CD4+ T cells from blood, obtained 24 months after liver transplant. The receptors here all came from a human patient who received a liver transplant. Donor T cells from the graft may be present among the T cells after a transplant.

This clone was observed once. V and J are TRBV5-6 and TRBJ1-2; D ambiguous. The V and J ends lost 0 bases and 7 bases respectively, with 16 bases between them. Germline-derived CDR1 and CDR2 are SGHDT and YYEEEE. The CDR3 is 15 amino acids. CDR3 residues: CASSLVYRVTGGYTF. Written as DNA, the CDR3 is TGTGCCAGCAGCTTGGTCTATCGGGTGACCGGTGGCTACACCTTC. Together with reference TRBV5-6 and TRBJ1-2, the CDR3 gives the full variable domain: DAGVTQSPTHLIKTRGQQVTLRCSPKSGHDTVSWYQQALGQGPQFIFQYYEEEERQRGNFPDRFSGHQFPNYSSELNVNALLLGDSALYLCASSLVYRVTGGYTFGSGTRLTVV.

The V call is TRBV5-4, the J call TRBJ1-2; 12 nucleotides line up with TRBD1. The CDR3 runs to 16 residues. CDR1 is SGHNT and CDR2 is YYREEE in the germline V gene (reference sequence). After removal of 1 base from V and 2 bases from J, the junction contained 3 bases not matched to a gene. This CDR3 reads CASSLRDRGLNYGYTF. In nucleotides, the CDR3 is TGTGCCAGCAGCTTGCGGGACAGGGGGCTGAACTATGGCTACACCTTC.

The chain uses TRBV28 and TRBJ1-3, with TRBD1 matching over 8 bases. Germline V lookup: CDR1 MDHEN, CDR2 SYDVKM. The CDR3 runs 14 residues. J gave up 4 bases and V 6 bases, and 5 bases lay outside the gene matches. The CDR3 is CASSRQGTGNTIYF. In nucleotides, the CDR3 is TGTGCCAGCAGCCGACAGGGGACCGGAAACACCATATATTTT.

The chain joins TRBV7-3 to TRBJ2-1; 13 bases line up with TRBD2. The V and J ends lost 5 bases and 10 bases, in that order; junction bases with no gene match: 17. The CDR3 totals 18 residues. Germline CDR1 is SGHTA and CDR2 is FQGTGA. CDR3 nucleotides: TGTGCCAGCAGCAGGACTAGCGGGGGACCGGCGGGTTCGGGAGAGCAGTTCTTC. Translation gives CASSRTSGGPAGSGEQFF.

The chain carries TRBV6-5 and TRBJ2-7; TRBD2 matches at 11 bases. Trimming took 5 bases from V and 2 from J; bases not matched to a gene: 5. CDR3 length: 15 residues. Germline CDR1 is MNHEY and CDR2 is SVGAGI. In DNA form, the CDR3 reads TGTGCCAGCAGTCGATCGACTAGCGGGACCTACGAGCAGTACTTC. Residues: CASSRSTSGTYEQYF.

The chain carries TRBV2 and TRBJ2-1; 7 bases align to TRBD2. Trimming removed 6 bases from V and 8 bases from J; junction bases left unmatched: 7. Germline values: CDR1 SNHLY, CDR2 FYNNEI. The CDR3 contains 13 residues. The CDR3 sequence is CASRPTSADEQFF. The CDR3 DNA follows: TGTGCCAGCAGACCCACTAGCGCCGATGAGCAGTTCTTC.

This rearrangement joins TRBV7-3 to TRBJ1-1; no definite D call. Germline V gene lookup returns CDR1 SGHTA and CDR2 FQGTGA. V was clipped by 5 bases and J by 4 bases, with 11 bases between them. This CDR3 contains 13 residues. The CDR3 sequence: CASSLQRFTEAFF. CDR3 sequence (DNA): TGTGCCAGCAGCCTACAGAGGTTCACTGAAGCTTTCTTT.